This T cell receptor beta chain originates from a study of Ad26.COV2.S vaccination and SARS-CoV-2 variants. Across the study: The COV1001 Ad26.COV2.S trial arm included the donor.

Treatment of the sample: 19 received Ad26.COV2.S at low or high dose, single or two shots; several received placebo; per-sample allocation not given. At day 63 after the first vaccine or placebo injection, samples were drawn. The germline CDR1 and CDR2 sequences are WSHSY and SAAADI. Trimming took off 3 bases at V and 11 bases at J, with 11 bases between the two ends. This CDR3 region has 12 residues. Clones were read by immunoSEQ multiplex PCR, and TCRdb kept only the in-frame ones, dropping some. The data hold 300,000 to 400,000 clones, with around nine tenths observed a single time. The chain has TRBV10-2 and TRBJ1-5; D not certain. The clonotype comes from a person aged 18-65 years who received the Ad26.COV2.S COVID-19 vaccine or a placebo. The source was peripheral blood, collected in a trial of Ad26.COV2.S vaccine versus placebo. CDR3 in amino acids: CASSDEGGAQHF. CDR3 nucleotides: TGCGCCAGCAGTGATGAGGGTGGGGCCCAGCATTTT.